This TCR beta chain was observed in a study of T cells after yellow fever vaccination. As for this clonotype: Its target is unknown.

The CDR3 contains 14 residues. Trimming shortened V by 4 bases and J by 7 bases, and 17 bases separated the two germline ends. Germline V CDR1 and CDR2: SGDLS, YYNGEE. Study-level findings and limits: The secondary response showed a weaker magnitude and a faster peak, day 5 versus 15. The appearance of a small share of clonotypes in both CD4 and CD8 compartments was observed.

Via MiXCR, TCRdb re-called the 5' RACE reads, giving one row per CDR3 protein. The sample holds hundreds of thousands of distinct CDR3 sequences, about 12% seen once. The J gene is TRBJ1-2, the V gene TRBV9, with D unclear. The clonotype was recovered from a man aged 25 to 40 who received the YFV17D yellow fever vaccine. Sequenced material: PBMCs, taken on the day of the yellow fever booster vaccination. In nucleotides, the CDR3 is TGTGCCAGCAGCACATCTAACAGCGTGCCTGGCTACACCTTC. As protein: CASSTSNSVPGYTF.